This T cell receptor (beta chain) was documented in a study of cytomegalovirus exposure and HLA in healthy donors. Overall study findings and caveats: A later analysis found that most CMV-associated TCR beta chains appeared HLA-restricted. Among TCR beta chains of equal frequency, HLA-associated ones were more clonally expanded in a later analysis. It was taken for granted in presence/absence analyses that sequencing depth across donors was roughly uniform. The likely origin of a cluster of highly shared sequence variants was a sequencing artifact.

PCR involved 60 Vbeta and 13 Jbeta primers. Method: immunoSEQ multiplex PCR; TCRdb's copy keeps in-frame clones and lacks some. This sample has about 170,000 clones, with around 80% found just once. Germline values: CDR1 SGHDT, CDR2 YYEEEE. The CDR3 spans 15 residues. The J segment lost 2 bases and the V segment lost 3 bases, leaving 1 base of the junction unmatched. This clone turned up a few times. The target antigen is unknown. The rearrangement links TRBV5-6 to TRBJ2-7; 14 positions match TRBD2. Input material: PBMCs. The sequence was collected from a woman aged 50 to 60 in good health and CMV-seropositive. The CDR3 sequence is CASSSGLAGAYEQYF. The CDR3 nucleotides read TGTGCCAGCAGCTCGGGACTAGCGGGAGCCTACGAGCAGTACTTC. The full variable domain, with the rest looked up from reference TRBV5-6 and TRBJ2-7, is DAGVTQSPTHLIKTRGQQVTLRCSPKSGHDTVSWYQQALGQGPQFIFQYYEEEERQRGNFPDRFSGHQFPNYSSELNVNALLLGDSALYLCASSSGLAGAYEQYFGPGTRLTVT.